This TCR beta chain was documented in a study of cytomegalovirus exposure and HLA in healthy donors. PCR was performed using 60 Vbeta and 13 Jbeta primers. Sequencing used immunoSEQ multiplex PCR; TCRdb keeps in-frame clones, though not all of them. The sample lists approximately 100,000 clones; roughly 76% were seen once. Material: PBMCs. The TCR originated in a man in his forties or fifties in good health and CMV-seronegative.

CDR3 residues: CASSPGQPGHETQYF. In nucleotides, the CDR3 is TGTGCCAGCAGCCCGGGACAGCCTGGTCATGAGACCCAGTACTTC. The rearrangement links TRBV28 to TRBJ2-5; TRBD1 agrees at 7 bases. Germline V gene lookup returns CDR1 MDHEN and CDR2 SYDVKM. CDR3 size: 15 residues. V was pared by 6 bases and J by 5 bases, with 12 bases of the junction left unmatched.